This T cell receptor (beta chain) was captured in a study of blood T cell repertoires in COVID-19. TCRdb's table, derived via immunoSEQ multiplex PCR, lists solely in-frame clones and lacks some. Among some 500,000 clones listed, roughly 91% were seen once. Germline lookup yields CDR1 SGHTA and CDR2 FQGTGA. V lost 5 bases and J 0 bases, leaving 7 bases between the germline ends. There are 14 residues in the CDR3. The chain carries TRBV7-3 and TRBJ2-2; perhaps TRBD2 as D (6 bases). The clonotype was recovered from a woman aged 50 to 60 with COVID-19, enrolled during active disease. The sample taken for sequencing was peripheral blood. The CDR3: CASSRETNTGELFF. The CDR3 region has the DNA TGTGCCAGCAGCCGGGAGACGAACACCGGGGAGCTGTTTTTT.